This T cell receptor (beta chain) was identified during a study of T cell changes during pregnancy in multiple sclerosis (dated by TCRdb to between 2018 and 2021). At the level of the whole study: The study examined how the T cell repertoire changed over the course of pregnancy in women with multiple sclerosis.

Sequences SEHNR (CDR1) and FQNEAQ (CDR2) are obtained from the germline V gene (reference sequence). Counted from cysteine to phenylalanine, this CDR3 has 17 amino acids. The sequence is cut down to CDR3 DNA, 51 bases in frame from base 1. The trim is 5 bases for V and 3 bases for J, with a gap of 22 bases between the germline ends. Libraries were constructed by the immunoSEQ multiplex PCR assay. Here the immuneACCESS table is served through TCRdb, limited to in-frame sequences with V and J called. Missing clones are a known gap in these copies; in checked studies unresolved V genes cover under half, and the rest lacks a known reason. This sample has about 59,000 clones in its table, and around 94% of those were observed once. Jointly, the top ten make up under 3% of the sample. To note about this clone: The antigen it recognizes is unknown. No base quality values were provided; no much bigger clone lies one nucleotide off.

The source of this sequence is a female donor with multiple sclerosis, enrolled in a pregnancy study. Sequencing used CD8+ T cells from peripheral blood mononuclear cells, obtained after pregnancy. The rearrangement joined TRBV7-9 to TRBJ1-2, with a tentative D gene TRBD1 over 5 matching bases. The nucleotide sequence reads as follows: TGTGCCAGCAGCCCATCTCCCACAGGTTATCGGGACTATGGCTACACCTTC. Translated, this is CASSPSPTGYRDYGYTF.